The sequence of this T cell receptor beta chain was determined in a study of T cells in Graves' hyperthyroidism and ophthalmopathy. The study, taken as a whole, reports: A model built on 13 V-J features separated ophthalmopathy from stable hyperthyroidism. Most thyroid clonotypes with frequency above 0.001 were detected in blood.

The germline V and J ends were trimmed by 7 bases and 5 bases, with 11 bases remaining between them. The CDR3 runs 12 residues. Germline V gene sequence: CDR1 MNHEY, CDR2 SVGAGI. This clonotype was recorded at least ten times. Its antigen is still unknown. Researchers amplified the TCR beta CDR3 regions from RNA transcripts. HTBI primers were employed in a first-round RT-PCR of the TCR CDR3. TCRdb itself ran the multiplex PCR reads through MiXCR, one entry per CDR3 protein. The top ten clones hold less than 9.5% of a sample with around 600,000 distinct CDR3 sequences, roughly 45% of them seen once. On the basis of clinical symptoms, serum thyroxine and TRAb, thyroid ultrasound and orbital computed tomography, diagnoses were made.

The sample taken for sequencing was peripheral blood or thyroid tissue (not recorded which). The chain recombines TRBV6-5 with TRBJ2-5; maybe TRBD1 (6 bases). This receptor was identified in an adult man with Graves' disease, either hyperthyroidism or ophthalmopathy (not recorded which). CDR3 amino acids: CASTTGSETQYF. The DNA for the CDR3 is TGTGCCAGCACCACAGGGTCTGAGACCCAGTACTTC.